This passage covers 10 T cell receptor beta chains from one sample sequenced in a study of CD8 T cells in ankylosing spondylitis. Each CDR3 protein is one row after TCRdb ran MiXCR on the 5' RACE reads. The data hold over 110,000 distinct CDR3 sequences, with 6.5% to 8.5% observed a single time. The sequenced material came from synovial fluid, either unsorted or a sorted T cell fraction (not recorded which). These receptors were obtained from a male donor with ankylosing spondylitis.

This clonotype was detected ten times or more. The CDR3 coding sequence is TGTGCCAGCAGCCTTGCCGGGACAGGGGTCGGAATGAACACTGAAGCTTTCTTT. Protein: CASSLAGTGVGMNTEAFF. V gene TRBV7-8 combines with J gene TRBJ1-1; 10 nucleotides line up with TRBD1. Germline CDR1 SGHVS, CDR2 FQNEAQ. Trimming took 5 bases from V and 0 from J; bases not matched to a gene: 12. The CDR3 is 18 amino acids.

This clonotype was counted many times. The DNA of the CDR3 is TGTGCCAGCAGTTCGGAGGACCGCGAGCAGTACTTC. Encoded protein: CASSSEDREQYF. This chain joins TRBV12-3 or TRBV12-4 and TRBJ2-7; a possible D gene is TRBD2 (5 bases). The CDR3 is 12 residues long. V was clipped by 4 bases and J by 6 bases, with 10 bases between them.

This clonotype has a count of ten or more. The chain couples TRBV5-5 to TRBJ2-1, with no clear D. Trimming took 1 base from V and 6 from J, leaving 11 bases between them. The germline V gene encodes CDR1 SGHKS and CDR2 YYEKEE (reference sequence). The CDR3 is made up of 14 amino acids. CDR3 DNA sequence: TGTGCCAGCAGCTTGTTTCTCTCCATCAATGAGCAGTTCTTC. It translates to CASSLFLSINEQFF.

This clonotype was counted between two and nine times. The rearrangement uses TRBV7-2 and TRBJ2-6; D not certain. Germline CDR1 and CDR2: SGHTA and FQGNSA. This CDR3 is 11 amino acids long. The V end was cut by 2 bases, the J end by 12 bases, with 5 bases between. The CDR3, as DNA: TGTGCCAGCAGCTTAATGTCCGTCCTGACTTTC. Encoded protein: CASSLMSVLTF.

This clonotype was counted between two and nine times. The chain joins TRBV11-2 to TRBJ2-1; a weak D match, TRBD1 (6 bases). This CDR3 has 14 residues. V lost 6 bases to trimming and J lost 4 bases, with 13 bases between them. Germline V lookup: CDR1 SGHAT, CDR2 FQNNGV. CDR3 coding DNA: TGTGCCAGCAGTCTCGGGGACAATTACAATGAGCAGTTCTTC. It encodes CASSLGDNYNEQFF.

This clonotype was seen at least ten times. J is TRBJ2-7 and V is TRBV9, with TRBD1 as a possible D gene (5 bases). CDR1 is SGDLS and CDR2 is YYNGEE in the germline V gene. This CDR3 has 13 residues. Trimming cost V 3 bases and J 5 bases, with 12 bases left between them. In DNA, the CDR3 is TGTGCCAGCAGCGGTGATCTAGGGGACGAGCAGTACTTC. It encodes CASSGDLGDEQYF.

V and J are TRBV7-6 and TRBJ2-7; tentatively, D is TRBD1 (6 bases). The CDR3 spans 13 residues. In germline, CDR1 is SGHVS, CDR2 FNYEAQ. Trimming cost V 5 bases and J 3 bases, with 11 bases left between them. CDR3 DNA: TGTGCCAGCAGCCAGGGGACGGTCTACGAGCAGTACTTC. The encoded protein is CASSQGTVYEQYF.

The gene calls are TRBV28 and TRBJ1-6, with a possible D match to TRBD1 (6 bases). With 9 bases removed from V and 8 bases from J, the gap between germline ends came to 23 bases. Germline V CDR1 and CDR2: MDHEN, SYDVKM. This CDR3 spans 16 amino acids. As DNA, the CDR3 is TGTGCCAGTCAGACGACAGGCGAGGGAGAATATTCACCCCTCCACTTT. Amino acids: CASQTTGEGEYSPLHF.

The chain carries TRBV20-1 and TRBJ2-2, with 7 nucleotides matching TRBD2. Germline CDR1 DFQATT, CDR2 SNEGSKA (reference sequence). The CDR3 sequence is 14 residues long. Unmatched junction bases numbered 6, after V lost 5 bases and J lost 3 bases. The CDR3: CSARGGSYTGELFF. In nucleotides, the CDR3 is TGCAGTGCTCGGGGCGGGAGTTACACCGGGGAGCTGTTTTTT.

By proportion, this clonotype is medium-sized. The chain is built from TRBV4-2 and TRBJ2-3; D ambiguous. The CDR3 length is 15 residues. Trimming took 1 base from V and 0 from J, leaving 8 bases between them. CDR1 is LGHNA and CDR2 is YNFKEQ in the germline V gene. Here the CDR3 reads CASSQVWGSTDTQYF. The CDR3 DNA sequence: TGTGCCAGCAGCCAAGTATGGGGTAGCACAGATACGCAGTATTTT.